This paragraph reports one T cell receptor beta chain. Its antigen is unknown. This sample was included in a study of T cells after yellow fever vaccination. Regarding the study as a whole: Contamination of FACS-sorted repertoires by abundant clonotypes from the bulk population could occur. The secondary response peaked faster, at day 5 versus 15, but was weaker. Post-booster repertoires contained most primary-vaccination clones again (roughly 95% CD4, about 90% CD8). Some clonotypes were seen in both the CD4 and the CD8 compartments. These made up a small share and likely arose from convergent recombination.

TCRdb processed the 5' RACE reads anew with MiXCR; each CDR3 protein has one entry. The sample contains about 160,000 distinct CDR3 sequences, around 9.7% of which appear only once. Trimming cost V 5 bases and J 3 bases, with 4 bases left between them. In germline, CDR1 is SEHNR, CDR2 FQNEAQ (reference sequence). The CDR3 loop spans 11 amino acids. This receptor was taken from a man between 18 and 29 years old who received the YFV17D yellow fever vaccine. The chain combines TRBV7-9 with TRBJ1-1; D is ambiguous. The sample was CD8+ T cells sorted from PBMCs, taken 45 days after the yellow fever booster vaccination. CDR3 DNA: TGTGCCAGCAGCGATTACACTGAAGCTTTCTTT. Amino acids: CASSDYTEAFF.